This entry describes one T cell receptor (beta chain). Libraries were prepared by immunoSEQ multiplex PCR; TCRdb keeps only in-frame clonotypes and omits some of them. Among 400,000 or so clones listed, 88% were seen once. The entry originates in a study of blood T cell repertoires in COVID-19. Trimming took off 4 bases at V and 1 base at J, with 13 bases between the two ends. The CDR3 is made up of 16 amino acids. Per germline, CDR1 SEHNR and CDR2 FQNEAQ (reference sequence). The chain combines TRBV7-9 with TRBJ2-2, with D tentatively TRBD2 (6 bases). Sequenced material: PBMCs or T cells enriched from blood (not recorded which). This TCR came from a middle-aged woman with acute COVID-19. The CDR3 is CASSSDGGENTGELFF. For the CDR3, the DNA is TGTGCCAGCAGCTCCGACGGGGGTGAGAACACCGGGGAGCTGTTTTTT.